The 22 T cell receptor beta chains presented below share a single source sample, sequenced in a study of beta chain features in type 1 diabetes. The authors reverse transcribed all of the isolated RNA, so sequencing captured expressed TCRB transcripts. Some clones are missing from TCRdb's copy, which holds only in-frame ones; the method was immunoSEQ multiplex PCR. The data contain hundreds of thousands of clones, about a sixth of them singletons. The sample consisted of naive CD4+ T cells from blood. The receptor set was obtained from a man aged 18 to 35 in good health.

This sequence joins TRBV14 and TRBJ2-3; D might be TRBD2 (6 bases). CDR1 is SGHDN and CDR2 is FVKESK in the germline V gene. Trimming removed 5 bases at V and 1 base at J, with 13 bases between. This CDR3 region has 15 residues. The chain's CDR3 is CASSFGASGTDTQYF. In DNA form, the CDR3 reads TGTGCCAGCAGCTTCGGGGCTAGCGGCACAGATACGCAGTATTTT. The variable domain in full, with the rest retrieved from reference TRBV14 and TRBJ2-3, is EAGVTQFPSHSVIEKGQTVTLRCDPISGHDNLYWYRRVMGKEIKFLLHFVKESKQDESGMPNNRFLAERTGGTYSTLKVQPAELEDSGVYFCASSFGASGTDTQYFGPGTRLTVL.

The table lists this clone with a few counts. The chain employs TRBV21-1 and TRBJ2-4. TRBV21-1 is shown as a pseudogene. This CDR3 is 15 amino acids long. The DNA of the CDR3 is TGTGCCAGCAGCAAAGTGGCCAGGAGAAAAAACATTCAGTACTTC. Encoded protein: CASSKVARRKNIQYF.

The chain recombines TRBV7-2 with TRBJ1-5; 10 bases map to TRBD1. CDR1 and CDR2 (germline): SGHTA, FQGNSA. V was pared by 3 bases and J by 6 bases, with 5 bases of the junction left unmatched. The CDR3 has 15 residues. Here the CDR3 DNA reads TGTGCCAGCAGCTTTGACAGGGGGCTATTTCAGCCCCAGCATTTT. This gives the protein CASSFDRGLFQPQHF. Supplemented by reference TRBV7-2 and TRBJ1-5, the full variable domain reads GAGVSQSPSNKVTEKGKDVELRCDPISGHTALYWYRQSLGQGLEFLIYFQGNSAPDKSGLPSDRFSAERTGGSVSTLTIQRTQQEDSAVYLCASSFDRGLFQPQHFGDGTRLSIL.

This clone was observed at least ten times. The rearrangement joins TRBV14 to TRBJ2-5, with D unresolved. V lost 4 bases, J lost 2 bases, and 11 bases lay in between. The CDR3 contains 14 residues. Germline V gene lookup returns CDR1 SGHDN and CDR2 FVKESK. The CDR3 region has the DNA TGTGCCAGCAGCCGCCTAGGAAGGCAAGAGACCCAGTACTTC. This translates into CASSRLGRQETQYF.

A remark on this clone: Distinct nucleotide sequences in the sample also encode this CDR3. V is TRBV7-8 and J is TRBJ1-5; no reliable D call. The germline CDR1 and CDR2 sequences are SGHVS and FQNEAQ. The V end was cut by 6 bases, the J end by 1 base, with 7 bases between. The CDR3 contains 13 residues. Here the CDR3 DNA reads TGTGCCAGCAGTTTGGACAGCAATCAGCCCCAGCATTTT. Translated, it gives CASSLDSNQPQHF.

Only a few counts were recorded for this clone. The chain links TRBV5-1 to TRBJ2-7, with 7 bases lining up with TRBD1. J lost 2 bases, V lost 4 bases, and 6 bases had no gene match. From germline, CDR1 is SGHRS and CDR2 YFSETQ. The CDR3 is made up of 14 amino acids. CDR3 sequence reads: CASSSRDSPYEQYF. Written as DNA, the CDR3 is TGCGCCAGCAGCAGCCGGGACAGCCCCTACGAGCAGTACTTC.

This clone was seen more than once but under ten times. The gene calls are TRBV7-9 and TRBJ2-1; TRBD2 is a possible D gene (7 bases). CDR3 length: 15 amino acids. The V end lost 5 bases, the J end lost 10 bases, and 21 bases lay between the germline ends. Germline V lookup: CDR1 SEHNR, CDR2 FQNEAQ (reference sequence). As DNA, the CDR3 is TGTGCCAGCAGCCTCCCGGGGGGCTCCGCGGCCGAGCAGTTCTTC. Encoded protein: CASSLPGGSAAEQFF.

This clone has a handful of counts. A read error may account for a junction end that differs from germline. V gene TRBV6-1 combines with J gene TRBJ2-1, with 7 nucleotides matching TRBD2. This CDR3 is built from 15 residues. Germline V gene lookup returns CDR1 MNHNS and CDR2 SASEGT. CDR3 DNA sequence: TGTGCCAGCAGTGAGGGGACTACCTCCCACAATGAGCAGTTCTTC. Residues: CASSEGTTSHNEQFF.

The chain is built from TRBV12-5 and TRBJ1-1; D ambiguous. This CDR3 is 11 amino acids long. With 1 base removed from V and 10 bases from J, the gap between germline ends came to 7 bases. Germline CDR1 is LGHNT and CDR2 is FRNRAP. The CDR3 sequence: CASGLGQGAFF. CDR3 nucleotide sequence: TGTGCTAGTGGTTTGGGGCAAGGAGCTTTCTTT.

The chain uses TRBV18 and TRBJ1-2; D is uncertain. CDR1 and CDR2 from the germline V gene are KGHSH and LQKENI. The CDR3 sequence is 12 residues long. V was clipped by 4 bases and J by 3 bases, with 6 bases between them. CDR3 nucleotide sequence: TGTGCCAGCTCACGCGAGGACTATGGCTACACCTTC. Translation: CASSREDYGYTF.

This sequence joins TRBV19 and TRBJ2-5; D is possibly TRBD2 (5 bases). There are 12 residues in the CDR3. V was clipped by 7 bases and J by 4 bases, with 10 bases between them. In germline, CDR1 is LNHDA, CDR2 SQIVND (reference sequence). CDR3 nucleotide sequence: TGTGCCAGTAAAGACTATTTAGAGACCCAGTACTTC. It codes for CASKDYLETQYF.

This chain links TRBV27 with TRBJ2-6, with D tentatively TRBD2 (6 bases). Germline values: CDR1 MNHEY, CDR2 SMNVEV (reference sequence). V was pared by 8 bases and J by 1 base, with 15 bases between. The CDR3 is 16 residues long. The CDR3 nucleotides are TGTGCCAGCTCCCCCGCGGGATTTTCTGGGGCCAACGTCCTGACTTTC. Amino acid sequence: CASSPAGFSGANVLTF. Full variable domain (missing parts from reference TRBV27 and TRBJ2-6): EAQVTQNPRYLITVTGKKLTVTCSQNMNHEYMSWYRQDPGLGLRQIYYSMNVEVTDKGDVPEGYKVSRKEKRNFPLILESPSPNQTSLYFCASSPAGFSGANVLTFGAGSRLTVL.

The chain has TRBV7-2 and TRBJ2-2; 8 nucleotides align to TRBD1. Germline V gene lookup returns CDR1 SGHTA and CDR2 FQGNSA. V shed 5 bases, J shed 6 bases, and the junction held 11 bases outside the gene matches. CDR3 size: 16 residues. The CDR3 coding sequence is TGTGCCAGCAGCCAAATCCAGGGGGCCTTCCCCGGGGAGCTGTTTTTT. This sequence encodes CASSQIQGAFPGELFF.

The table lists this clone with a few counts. CDR3 protein: CATLDLSTGELFF. The DNA for the CDR3 is TGTGCCACCCTTGACTTAAGCACCGGGGAGCTGTTTTTT. The rearrangement uses TRBV27 and TRBJ2-2; D is unclear. Between the trimmed V and J ends, which lost 10 bases and 4 bases, there was a span of 13 bases. Per the germline V gene, CDR1 is MNHEY and CDR2 is SMNVEV (reference sequence). This CDR3 has 13 residues.

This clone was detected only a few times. CDR3: CASSLWASGTTDTQYF. In DNA, the CDR3 is TGTGCCAGCAGTTTATGGGCTAGCGGTACCACAGATACGCAGTATTTT. The chain has TRBV28 and TRBJ2-3; 7 nucleotides agree with TRBD2. This CDR3 contains 16 residues. Germline CDR1 MDHEN, CDR2 SYDVKM. V was clipped by 0 bases and J by 2 bases; unmatched bases: 5.

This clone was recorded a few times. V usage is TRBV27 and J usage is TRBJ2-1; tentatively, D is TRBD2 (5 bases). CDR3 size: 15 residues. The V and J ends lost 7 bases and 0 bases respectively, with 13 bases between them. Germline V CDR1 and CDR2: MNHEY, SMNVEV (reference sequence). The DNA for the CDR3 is TGTGCCAGCAAAGAAGTCACTAGCTCCTACAATGAGCAGTTCTTC. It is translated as CASKEVTSSYNEQFF.

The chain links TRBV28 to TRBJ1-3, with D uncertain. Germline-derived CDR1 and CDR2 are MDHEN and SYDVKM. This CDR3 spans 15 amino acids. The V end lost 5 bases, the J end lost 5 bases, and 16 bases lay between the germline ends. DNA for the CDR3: TGTGCCAGCAGTCCCGGGTTCGGTAGCAGAAACACCATATATTTT. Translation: CASSPGFGSRNTIYF. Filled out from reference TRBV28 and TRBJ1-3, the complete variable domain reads DVKVTQSSRYLVKRTGEKVFLECVQDMDHENMFWYRQDPGLGLRLIYFSYDVKMKEKGDIPEGYSVSREKKERFSLILESASTNQTSMYLCASSPGFGSRNTIYFGEGSWLTVV.

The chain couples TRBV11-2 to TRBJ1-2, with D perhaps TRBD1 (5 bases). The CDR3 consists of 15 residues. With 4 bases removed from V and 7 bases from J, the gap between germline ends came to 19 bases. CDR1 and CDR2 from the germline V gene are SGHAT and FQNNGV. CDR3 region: CASSSIIGADPGYTF. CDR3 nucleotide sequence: TGTGCCAGCAGCTCGATAATAGGGGCTGACCCTGGCTACACCTTC.

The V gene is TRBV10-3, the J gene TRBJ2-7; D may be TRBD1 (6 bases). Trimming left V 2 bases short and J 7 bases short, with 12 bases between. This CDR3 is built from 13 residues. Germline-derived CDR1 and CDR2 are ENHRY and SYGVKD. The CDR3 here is CAISEPNREEQYF. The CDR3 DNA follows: TGTGCCATCAGTGAGCCCAACAGGGAGGAGCAGTACTTC.

CDR3 sequence (DNA): TGTGCCAGCAGCTTTTGGCAGGTACCCTCCTACGAGCAGTACTTC. It encodes CASSFWQVPSYEQYF. The rearrangement links TRBV13 to TRBJ2-5; D is unclear. The end of the DNA is better explained by TRBJ2-7, so the J call may be wrong. From germline, CDR1 is PRHDT and CDR2 FYEKMQ (reference sequence). This CDR3 spans 15 amino acids.

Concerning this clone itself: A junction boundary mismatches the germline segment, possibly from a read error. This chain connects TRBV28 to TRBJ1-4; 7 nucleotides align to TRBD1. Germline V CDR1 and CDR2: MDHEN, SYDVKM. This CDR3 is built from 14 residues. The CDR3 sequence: CASSTGTVNVKLFF. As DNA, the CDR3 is TGTGCCAGCAGCACCGGGACAGTTAATGTAAAACTGTTTTTT.

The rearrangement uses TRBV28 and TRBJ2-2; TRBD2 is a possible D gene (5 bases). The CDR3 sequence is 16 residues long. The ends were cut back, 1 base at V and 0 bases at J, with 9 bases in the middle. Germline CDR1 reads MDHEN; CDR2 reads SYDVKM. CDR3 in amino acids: CASSLLGRANTGELFF. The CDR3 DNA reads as TGTGCCAGCAGTTTATTAGGGCGGGCGAACACCGGGGAGCTGTTTTTT.